The rows below give T cell receptor beta chains drawn from one sample of a study of blood T cells in healthy people across ages. TCRdb independently ran MiXCR on the 5' RACE reads; one entry per CDR3 protein. The data show more than 650,000 distinct CDR3 sequences, 22% seen once. The specimen was blood. The receptors originated from a man in his 70s in good health. Each CDR3 is given with its conserved first and last residue. D genes are given only for firm matches. Clone size is shown for a subset of rows, as once, few, many or a class of expanded clone.

V gene: TRBV27; CDR3 length: 17; clone size: .; J gene: TRBJ1-2; D gene: .; CDR3 DNA: TGTGCCAGCAGTCCCGCCCCGGGACGGACCAGGAACTATGGCTACACCTTC; CDR3 protein: CASSPAPGRTRNYGYTF
V gene: TRBV6-6; CDR3 length: 12; clone size: .; J gene: TRBJ2-5; D gene: .; CDR3 DNA: TGTGCCAGCAACCTCAGAGGAGAGACCCAGTACTTC; CDR3 protein: CASNLRGETQYF
V gene: TRBV7-9; CDR3 length: 15; clone size: few; J gene: TRBJ2-4; D gene: .; CDR3 DNA: TGTGCCAGCAGCTTAGCTCCGGGGATAGGAAACATTCAGTACTTC; CDR3 protein: CASSLAPGIGNIQYF
V gene: TRBV4-1; CDR3 length: 17; clone size: many; J gene: TRBJ1-1; D gene: .; CDR3 DNA: TGCGCCAGCAGCCAAGACGCGGTCCGGGACACTAACACTGAAGCTTTCTTT; CDR3 protein: CASSQDAVRDTNTEAFF
V gene: TRBV29-1; CDR3 length: 14; clone size: few; J gene: TRBJ2-3; D gene: .; CDR3 DNA: TGCAGCGTTGGGGTGGCAGGGCGGGCAGATACGCAGTATTTT; CDR3 protein: CSVGVAGRADTQYF
V gene: TRBV5-1; CDR3 length: 15; clone size: .; J gene: TRBJ2-1; D gene: .; CDR3 DNA: TGCGCCAGCAGCTTGGGGACAGCCTCCTACAATGAGCAGTTCTTC; CDR3 protein: CASSLGTASYNEQFF
V gene: TRBV7-2; CDR3 length: 14; clone size: .; J gene: TRBJ1-2; D gene: .; CDR3 DNA: TGTGCCAGCAGCTTACTGAGTCAGGACTATGGCTACACCTTC; CDR3 protein: CASSLLSQDYGYTF
V gene: TRBV29-1; CDR3 length: 13; clone size: many; J gene: TRBJ2-5; D gene: .; CDR3 DNA: TGCAGCGTTGCGCCTAGGGCATTCGAGACCCAGTACTTC; CDR3 protein: CSVAPRAFETQYF
V gene: TRBV20-1; CDR3 length: 14; clone size: few; J gene: TRBJ2-1; D gene: TRBD1; CDR3 DNA: TGCAGTGCTAGGACAGGGGCCTCCTACAATGAGCAGTTCTTC; CDR3 protein: CSARTGASYNEQFF
V gene: TRBV29-1; CDR3 length: 15; clone size: few; J gene: TRBJ2-3; D gene: .; CDR3 DNA: TGCAGCGGGAGAAGCAGGGGCCTTCGTGGAGATACGCAGTATTTT; CDR3 protein: CSGRSRGLRGDTQYF
V gene: TRBV18; CDR3 length: 15; clone size: few; J gene: TRBJ2-1; D gene: .; CDR3 DNA: TGTGCCAGCTCACCACCGGAGGTGTGGCGTAATGAGCAGTTCTTC; CDR3 protein: CASSPPEVWRNEQFF
V gene: TRBV6-2/TRBV6-3; CDR3 length: 13; clone size: few; J gene: TRBJ2-3; D gene: .; CDR3 DNA: TGTGCCAGCAGGGCCCCCAGTCGCGATACGCAGTATTTT; CDR3 protein: CASRAPSRDTQYF
V gene: TRBV6-2/TRBV6-3; CDR3 length: 15; clone size: .; J gene: TRBJ2-2; D gene: TRBD1; CDR3 DNA: TGTGCCAGCAGTTGGGACAGGGGTGGCACCGGGGAGCTGTTTTTT; CDR3 protein: CASSWDRGGTGELFF
V gene: TRBV11-2; CDR3 length: 16; clone size: few; J gene: TRBJ1-4; D gene: .; CDR3 DNA: TGTGCCAGCAGCTTAGATCTGTTCCAGACTAATGAAAAACTGTTTTTT; CDR3 protein: CASSLDLFQTNEKLFF
V gene: TRBV5-1; CDR3 length: 13; clone size: .; J gene: TRBJ2-7; D gene: .; CDR3 DNA: TGCGCCAGCAGCCGGGGTGTGGACTACGAGCAGTACTTC; CDR3 protein: CASSRGVDYEQYF
V gene: TRBV20-1; CDR3 length: 15; clone size: .; J gene: TRBJ2-3; D gene: .; CDR3 DNA: TGCAGTGCTAGAGATTGGGGGCTTAGCACAGATACGCAGTATTTT; CDR3 protein: CSARDWGLSTDTQYF
V gene: TRBV24-1; CDR3 length: 15; clone size: few; J gene: TRBJ1-3; D gene: .; CDR3 DNA: TGTGCCACCGGTGACAGGTACTACTCTGGAAACACCATATATTTT; CDR3 protein: CATGDRYYSGNTIYF
V gene: TRBV29-1; CDR3 length: 13; clone size: few; J gene: TRBJ2-5; D gene: .; CDR3 DNA: TGCAGCGAGACGGGACTGGATCAAGAGACCCAGTACTTC; CDR3 protein: CSETGLDQETQYF
V gene: TRBV28; CDR3 length: 15; clone size: .; J gene: TRBJ1-4; D gene: TRBD1; CDR3 DNA: TGTGCCACCTCCGGGACAGGGGATCCGTCGGTCAAACTGTTTTTT; CDR3 protein: CATSGTGDPSVKLFF
V gene: TRBV6-5; CDR3 length: 15; clone size: .; J gene: TRBJ1-2; D gene: .; CDR3 DNA: TGTGCCAGCAGTTACACGGACGCCAGGGACGGGGGCTACACCTTC; CDR3 protein: CASSYTDARDGGYTF
V gene: TRBV7-2; CDR3 length: 14; clone size: .; J gene: TRBJ1-1; D gene: .; CDR3 DNA: TGTGCCAGCAGCTTAGAGAGGTGGGACACTGAAGCTTTCTTT; CDR3 protein: CASSLERWDTEAFF
V gene: TRBV20-1; CDR3 length: 9; clone size: .; J gene: TRBJ2-3; D gene: .; CDR3 DNA: TGCAGTGCCCACGGAGCGCAGTATTTT; CDR3 protein: CSAHGAQYF
V gene: TRBV16; CDR3 length: 17; clone size: few; J gene: TRBJ1-1; D gene: TRBD1; CDR3 DNA: TGTGCCAGTACCCCGAGACGGACAGGAGACATGAACACTGAAGCTTTCTTT; CDR3 protein: CASTPRRTGDMNTEAFF
V gene: TRBV29-1; CDR3 length: 13; clone size: .; J gene: TRBJ1-1; D gene: .; CDR3 DNA: TGCAGCGTTGAAGTAGGGGGGGACACTGAAGCTTTCTTT; CDR3 protein: CSVEVGGDTEAFF
V gene: TRBV12-3/TRBV12-4; CDR3 length: 12; clone size: .; J gene: TRBJ2-4; D gene: TRBD2; CDR3 DNA: TGTGCCAGCAGCTATGCGGGGGGGAAGACCGACTTC; CDR3 protein: CASSYAGGKTDF
V gene: TRBV24-1; CDR3 length: 15; clone size: .; J gene: TRBJ2-1; D gene: .; CDR3 DNA: TGTGCCACCAGTGACCTTGGCGGGCCCAACGATGAGCAGTTCTTC; CDR3 protein: CATSDLGGPNDEQFF
V gene: TRBV5-1; CDR3 length: 10; clone size: .; J gene: TRBJ1-2; D gene: TRBD1; CDR3 DNA: TGCGCCAAGACAGGGGTTGGCTACACCTTC; CDR3 protein: CAKTGVGYTF
V gene: TRBV12-3/TRBV12-4; CDR3 length: 14; clone size: few; J gene: TRBJ1-1; D gene: TRBD1; CDR3 DNA: TGTGCCAGCAGCCAACAGGGGATGGTCTCTGAAGCTTTCTTT; CDR3 protein: CASSQQGMVSEAFF
V gene: TRBV27; CDR3 length: 13; clone size: .; J gene: TRBJ2-1; D gene: .; CDR3 DNA: TGTGCCAGCAGTCCTCCGATATACAATGAGCAGTTCTTC; CDR3 protein: CASSPPIYNEQFF
V gene: TRBV28; CDR3 length: 15; clone size: .; J gene: TRBJ2-7; D gene: .; CDR3 DNA: TGTGCCAGTCGGGAGGCCACAGGGGCCCCCCGCGAGCAGTACTTC; CDR3 protein: CASREATGAPREQYF
V gene: TRBV18; CDR3 length: 15; clone size: .; J gene: TRBJ2-2; D gene: .; CDR3 DNA: TGTGCCAGCTCACCTCGGCAGATGAACACCGGGGAGCTGTTTTTT; CDR3 protein: CASSPRQMNTGELFF
V gene: TRBV12-3/TRBV12-4; CDR3 length: 13; clone size: .; J gene: TRBJ1-2; D gene: .; CDR3 DNA: TGTGCCAGCAGCCCGGGACAATGGTATGGCTACACCTTC; CDR3 protein: CASSPGQWYGYTF
V gene: TRBV21-1; CDR3 length: 15; clone size: few; J gene: TRBJ2-7; D gene: .; CDR3 DNA: TGTGCCAGCAGCAAATTTGGACAGGTTTCCTACGAGCAGTACTTC; CDR3 protein: CASSKFGQVSYEQYF
V gene: TRBV7-9; CDR3 length: 14; clone size: .; J gene: TRBJ2-5; D gene: .; CDR3 DNA: TGTGCCAGCAGCTTAGCGCACAGGGCGGAGACCCAGTACTTC; CDR3 protein: CASSLAHRAETQYF
V gene: TRBV29-1; CDR3 length: 12; clone size: .; J gene: TRBJ2-3; D gene: .; CDR3 DNA: TGCAGCGTGGAGGGGTACACAGATACGCAGTATTTT; CDR3 protein: CSVEGYTDTQYF
V gene: TRBV28; CDR3 length: 15; clone size: .; J gene: TRBJ2-1; D gene: .; CDR3 DNA: TGTGCCAGCAACCCAGACAGAGACTACAGGAATGAGCAGTTCTTC; CDR3 protein: CASNPDRDYRNEQFF
V gene: TRBV7-7; CDR3 length: 14; clone size: few; J gene: TRBJ2-1; D gene: TRBD2; CDR3 DNA: TGTGCCAGCAGCTTAAGCGGGAGGCACAATGAGCAGTTCTTC; CDR3 protein: CASSLSGRHNEQFF
V gene: TRBV5-1; CDR3 length: 15; clone size: .; J gene: TRBJ2-7; D gene: .; CDR3 DNA: TGCGCCAGCAGCTTGGGGCAGGGCCCTTTGTACGAGCAGTACTTC; CDR3 protein: CASSLGQGPLYEQYF
V gene: TRBV7-9; CDR3 length: 15; clone size: few; J gene: TRBJ2-3; D gene: .; CDR3 DNA: TGTGCCAGCAGCTTCGGGACCCGGAGCACAGATACGCAGTATTTT; CDR3 protein: CASSFGTRSTDTQYF
V gene: TRBV29-1; CDR3 length: 11; clone size: .; J gene: TRBJ2-4; D gene: .; CDR3 DNA: TGCAGCGTTACAAGGGGGGGAGTTAGGTACTTC; CDR3 protein: CSVTRGGVRYF
V gene: TRBV20-1; CDR3 length: 16; clone size: .; J gene: TRBJ1-2; D gene: .; CDR3 DNA: TGCAGTGCTAGAGATCGTTCCCGGGGAGCTAACTATGGCTACACCTTC; CDR3 protein: CSARDRSRGANYGYTF
V gene: TRBV12-3/TRBV12-4; CDR3 length: 13; clone size: .; J gene: TRBJ2-4; D gene: .; CDR3 DNA: TGTGCCAGCAGTTTTCCAGGGGCAGACATTCAGTACTTC; CDR3 protein: CASSFPGADIQYF
V gene: TRBV20-1; CDR3 length: 17; clone size: .; J gene: TRBJ2-7; D gene: TRBD1; CDR3 DNA: TGCAGTGCTAGACCCCTAGACAGGGGCTCCGATACCTACGAGCAGTACTTC; CDR3 protein: CSARPLDRGSDTYEQYF
V gene: TRBV7-9; CDR3 length: 15; clone size: .; J gene: TRBJ2-1; D gene: .; CDR3 DNA: TGTGCCAGCAGCTCAAGGGGATCCCTTTACAATGAGCAGTTCTTC; CDR3 protein: CASSSRGSLYNEQFF
V gene: TRBV7-8; CDR3 length: 15; clone size: few; J gene: TRBJ2-5; D gene: TRBD1; CDR3 DNA: TGTGCCAGCAGCTCTCAGGGGGCCGGTCAGGAGACCCAGTACTTC; CDR3 protein: CASSSQGAGQETQYF
V gene: TRBV12-3/TRBV12-4; CDR3 length: 14; clone size: few; J gene: TRBJ2-1; D gene: .; CDR3 DNA: TGTGCCAGCAGTTTGCCTAGCTCCTACAATGAGCAGTTCTTC; CDR3 protein: CASSLPSSYNEQFF